This TCR beta chain was captured in a study of blood T cell repertoires in COVID-19. For the study at large: Italy, Spain and the United States were the sources of the convalescent and acute COVID-19 samples. T cells, B-cell-depleted T cells, or PBMCs supplied cDNA or gDNA.

Enrolled through a virtual design, the participants were between about 18 and 100 years of age and came from about two dozen US areas. Researchers sorted participants into cohorts using their self-reported clinical history. Profiled with immunoSEQ multiplex PCR; TCRdb holds only in-frame clones, not every one. The sample lists 200,000 to 250,000 clones, roughly 83% occurring once. The ends were cut back, 1 base at V and 1 base at J, with 17 bases in the middle. The CDR3 has 19 amino acids. Germline V lookup: CDR1 MDHEN, CDR2 SYDVKM. The receptor was isolated from a woman between 40 and 55 years old with acute COVID-19. The chain joins TRBV28 to TRBJ2-6; D possibly corresponds to TRBD1 (5 bases). What was sequenced was PBMCs or T cells enriched from blood (not recorded which). CDR3 sequence reads: CASSLSGPTTGSGANVLTF. DNA for the CDR3: TGTGCCAGCAGTTTATCAGGCCCCACCACAGGATCTGGGGCCAACGTCCTGACTTTC.